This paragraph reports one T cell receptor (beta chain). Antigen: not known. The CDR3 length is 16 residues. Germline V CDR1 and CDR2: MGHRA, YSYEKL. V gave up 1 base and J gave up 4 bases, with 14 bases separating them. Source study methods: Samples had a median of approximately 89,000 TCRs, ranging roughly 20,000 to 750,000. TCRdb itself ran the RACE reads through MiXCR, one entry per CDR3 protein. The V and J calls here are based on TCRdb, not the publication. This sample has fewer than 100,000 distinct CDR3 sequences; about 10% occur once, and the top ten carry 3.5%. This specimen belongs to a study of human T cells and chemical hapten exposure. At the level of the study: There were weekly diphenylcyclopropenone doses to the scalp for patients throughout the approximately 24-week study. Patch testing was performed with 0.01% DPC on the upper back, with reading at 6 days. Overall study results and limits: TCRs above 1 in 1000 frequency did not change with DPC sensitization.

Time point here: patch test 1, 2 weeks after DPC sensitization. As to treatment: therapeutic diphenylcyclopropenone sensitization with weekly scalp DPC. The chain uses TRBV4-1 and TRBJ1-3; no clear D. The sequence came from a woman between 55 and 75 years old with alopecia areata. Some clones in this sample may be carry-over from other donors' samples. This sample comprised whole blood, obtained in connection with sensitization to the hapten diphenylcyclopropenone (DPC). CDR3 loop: CASSQAFGVRGNTIYF. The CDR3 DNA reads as TGCGCCAGCAGCCAAGCCTTTGGGGTACGGGGAAACACCATATATTTT.